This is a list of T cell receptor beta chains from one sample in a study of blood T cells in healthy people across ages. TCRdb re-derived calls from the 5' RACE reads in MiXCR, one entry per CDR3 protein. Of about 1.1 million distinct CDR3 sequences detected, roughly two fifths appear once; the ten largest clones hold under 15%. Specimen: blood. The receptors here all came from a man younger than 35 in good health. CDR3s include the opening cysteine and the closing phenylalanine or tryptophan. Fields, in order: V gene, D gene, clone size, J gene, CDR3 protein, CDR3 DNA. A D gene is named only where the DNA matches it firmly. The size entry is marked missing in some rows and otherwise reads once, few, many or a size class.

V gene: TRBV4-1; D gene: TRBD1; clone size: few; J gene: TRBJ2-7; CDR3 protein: CASSQETGGYYEQYF; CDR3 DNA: TGCGCCAGCAGCCAAGAGACAGGGGGTTACTACGAGCAGTACTTC
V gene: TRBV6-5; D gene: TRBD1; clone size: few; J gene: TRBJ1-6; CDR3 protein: CASSSYRGLNSPLHF; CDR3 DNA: TGTGCCAGCAGTTCCTACAGGGGCCTAAATTCACCCCTCCACTTT
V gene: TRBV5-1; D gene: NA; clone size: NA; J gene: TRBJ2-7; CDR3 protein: CASSLEGRRSEQYF; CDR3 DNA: TGCGCCAGCAGCTTGGAGGGCAGGCGCTCCGAGCAGTACTTC
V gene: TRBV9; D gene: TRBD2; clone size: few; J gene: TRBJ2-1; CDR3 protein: CASSVGMTSGTYNEQFF; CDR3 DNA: TGTGCCAGCAGCGTAGGTATGACTAGCGGAACTTACAATGAGCAGTTCTTC
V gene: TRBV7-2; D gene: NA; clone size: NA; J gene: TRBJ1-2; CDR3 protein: CASKVSDKENPGGYGYTF; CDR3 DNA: TGTGCCAGCAAGGTATCAGACAAAGAAAACCCAGGCGGCTATGGCTACACCTTC
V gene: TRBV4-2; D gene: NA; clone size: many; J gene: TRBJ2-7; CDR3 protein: CASSQDLTAGQYF; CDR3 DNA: TGTGCCAGCAGCCAAGATTTGACAGCAGGGCAGTACTTC
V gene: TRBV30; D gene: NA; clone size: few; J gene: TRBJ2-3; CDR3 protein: CASKTTSLVTDTQYF; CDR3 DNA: TGTGCCTCGAAAACCACTAGTCTCGTCACAGATACGCAGTATTTT
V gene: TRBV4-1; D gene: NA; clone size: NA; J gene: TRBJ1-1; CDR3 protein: CASSHDAGNTEAFF; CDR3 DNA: TGCGCCAGCAGCCATGATGCGGGGAACACTGAAGCTTTCTTT
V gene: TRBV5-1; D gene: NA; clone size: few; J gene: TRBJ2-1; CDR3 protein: CASSFSERTGRDEQFF; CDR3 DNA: TGCGCCAGCAGCTTCTCCGAAAGGACAGGGAGGGATGAGCAGTTCTTC
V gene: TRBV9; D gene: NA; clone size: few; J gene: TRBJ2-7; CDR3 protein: CASSPHGTWGSEQYF; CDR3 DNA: TGTGCCAGCAGCCCCCACGGGACGTGGGGGAGTGAGCAGTACTTC
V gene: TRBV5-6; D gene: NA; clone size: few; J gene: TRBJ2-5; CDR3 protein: CASSVVYRDPPETQYF; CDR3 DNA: TGTGCCAGCAGCGTTGTTTACAGGGATCCCCCAGAGACCCAGTACTTC
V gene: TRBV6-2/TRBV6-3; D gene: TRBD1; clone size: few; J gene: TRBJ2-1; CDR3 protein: CASTDRDRAYNEQFF; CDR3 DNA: TGTGCCAGCACCGACCGGGACAGGGCCTACAATGAGCAGTTCTTC
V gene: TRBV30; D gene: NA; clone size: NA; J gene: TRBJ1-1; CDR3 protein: CAWTPSGHNTEAFF; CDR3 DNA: TGTGCCTGGACTCCCTCGGGACATAACACTGAAGCTTTCTTT
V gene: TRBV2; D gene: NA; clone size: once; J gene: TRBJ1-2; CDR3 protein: CASSARRLYTF; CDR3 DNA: TGTGCCAGCAGTGCCCGGCGGCTCTACACCTTC
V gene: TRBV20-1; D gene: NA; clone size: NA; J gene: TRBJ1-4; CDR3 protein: CSAIGTHGWGKLFF; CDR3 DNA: TGCAGTGCTATTGGGACCCACGGATGGGGAAAACTGTTTTTT
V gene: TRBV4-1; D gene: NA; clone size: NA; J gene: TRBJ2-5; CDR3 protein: CASSQDRTRRETQYF; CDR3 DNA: TGCGCCAGCAGCCAAGATCGAACGAGGCGAGAGACCCAGTACTTC
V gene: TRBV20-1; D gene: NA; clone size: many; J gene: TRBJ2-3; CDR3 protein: CSAPTQVYTQYF; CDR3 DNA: TGCAGTGCACCTACGCAGGTGTATACGCAGTATTTT
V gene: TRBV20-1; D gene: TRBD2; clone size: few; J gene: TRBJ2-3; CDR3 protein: CSPLSGATDTQYF; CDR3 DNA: TGCAGTCCCCTCAGCGGGGCCACAGATACGCAGTATTTT
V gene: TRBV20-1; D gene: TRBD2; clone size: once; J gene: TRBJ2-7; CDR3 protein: CSASKTSGGYYNEQYF; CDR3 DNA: TGCAGTGCTTCCAAGACTAGCGGGGGGTATTACAATGAGCAGTACTTC
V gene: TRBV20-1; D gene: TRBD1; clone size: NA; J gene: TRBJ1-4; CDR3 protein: CSARYPTGGAYEKLFF; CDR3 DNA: TGCAGTGCTAGATACCCGACAGGGGGCGCTTATGAAAAACTGTTTTTT
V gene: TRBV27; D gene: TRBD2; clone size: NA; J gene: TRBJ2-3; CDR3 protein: CASSPGLAGDTDTQYF; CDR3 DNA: TGTGCCAGCAGTCCGGGACTAGCGGGGGATACAGATACGCAGTATTTT
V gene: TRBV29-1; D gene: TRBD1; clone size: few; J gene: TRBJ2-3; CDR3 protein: CSVVRTGPDTRYF; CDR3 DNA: TGCAGCGTTGTCAGGACAGGGCCAGATACGCGGTATTTT
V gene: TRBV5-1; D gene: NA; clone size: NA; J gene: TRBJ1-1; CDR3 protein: CASTLGRGWGTEAFF; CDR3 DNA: TGCGCCAGCACCCTAGGTAGGGGTTGGGGCACTGAAGCTTTCTTT
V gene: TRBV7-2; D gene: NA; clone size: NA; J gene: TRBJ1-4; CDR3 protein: CASSLDPGRNEKLFF; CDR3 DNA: TGTGCCAGCAGCTTAGATCCAGGGCGGAATGAAAAACTGTTTTTT
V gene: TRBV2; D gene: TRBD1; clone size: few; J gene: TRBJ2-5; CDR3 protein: CASSADREVRETQYF; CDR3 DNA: TGTGCCAGCAGCGCCGACAGGGAAGTACGAGAGACCCAGTACTTC
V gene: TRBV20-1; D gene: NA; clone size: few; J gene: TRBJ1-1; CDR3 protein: CSASSRGLNTEAFF; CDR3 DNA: TGCAGTGCTAGTTCACGGGGGTTGAACACTGAAGCTTTCTTT
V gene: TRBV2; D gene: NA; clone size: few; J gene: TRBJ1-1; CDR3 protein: CASSERVNTEAFF; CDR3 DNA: TGTGCCAGCAGTGAAAGGGTAAACACTGAAGCTTTCTTT
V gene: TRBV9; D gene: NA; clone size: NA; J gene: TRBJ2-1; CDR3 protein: CASSVGVASTNEQFF; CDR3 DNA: TGTGCCAGCAGCGTAGGGGTGGCGTCTACCAATGAGCAGTTCTTC
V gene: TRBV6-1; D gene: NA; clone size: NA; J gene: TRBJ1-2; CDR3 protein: CASSEAPETSFYGYTF; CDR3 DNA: TGTGCCAGCAGTGAAGCCCCCGAGACAAGCTTCTATGGCTACACCTTC
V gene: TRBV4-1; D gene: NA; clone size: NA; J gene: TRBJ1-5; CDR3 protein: CASSHNTGRDQPQHF; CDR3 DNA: TGCGCCAGCAGCCACAATACAGGGAGGGATCAGCCCCAGCATTTT
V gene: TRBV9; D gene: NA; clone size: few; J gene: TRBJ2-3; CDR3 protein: CASSANPGTISTDTQYF; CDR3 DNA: TGTGCCAGCAGCGCTAACCCCGGGACAATCAGCACAGATACGCAGTATTTT
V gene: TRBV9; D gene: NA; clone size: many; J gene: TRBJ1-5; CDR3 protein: CASSVDGSNQPQHF; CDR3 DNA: TGTGCCAGCAGCGTCGACGGTAGCAATCAGCCCCAGCATTTT
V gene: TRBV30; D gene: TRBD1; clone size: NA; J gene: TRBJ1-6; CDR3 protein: CAGTDNSPLHF; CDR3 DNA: TGTGCCGGGACAGATAATTCACCCCTCCACTTT
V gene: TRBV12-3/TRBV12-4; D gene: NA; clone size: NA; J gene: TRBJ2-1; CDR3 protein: CASRREIQETQFF; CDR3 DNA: TGTGCCAGCAGGAGAGAAATCCAAGAGACCCAGTTCTTC
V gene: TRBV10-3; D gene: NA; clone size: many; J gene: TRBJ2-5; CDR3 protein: CAISEWRGETQYF; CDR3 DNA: TGTGCCATCAGTGAGTGGAGGGGGGAGACCCAGTACTTC
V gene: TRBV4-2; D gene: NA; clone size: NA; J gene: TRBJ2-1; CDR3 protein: CASSPGGPNEQFF; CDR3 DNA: TGTGCCAGCAGCCCGGGCGGCCCGAATGAGCAGTTCTTC
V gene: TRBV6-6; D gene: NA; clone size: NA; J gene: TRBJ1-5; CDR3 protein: CASSQTLNQPQHF; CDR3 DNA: TGTGCCAGCAGTCAGACCCTTAATCAGCCCCAGCATTTT
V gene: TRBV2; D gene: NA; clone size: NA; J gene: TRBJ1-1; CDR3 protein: CASEGGKAFF; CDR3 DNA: TGTGCCAGCGAGGGGGGTAAAGCTTTCTTT
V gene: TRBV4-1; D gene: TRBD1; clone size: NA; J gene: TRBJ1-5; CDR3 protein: CASSQGGTGAFNQPQHF; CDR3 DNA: TGCGCCAGCAGCCAAGGCGGGACAGGAGCTTTCAATCAGCCCCAGCATTTT
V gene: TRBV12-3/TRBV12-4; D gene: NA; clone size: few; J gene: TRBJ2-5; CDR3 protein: CASSFRDRETQYF; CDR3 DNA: TGTGCCAGCAGTTTCCGAGACAGAGAGACCCAGTACTTC
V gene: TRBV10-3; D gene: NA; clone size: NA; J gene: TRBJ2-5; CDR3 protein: CAISEGGRDEQYF; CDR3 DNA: TGTGCCATCAGTGAGGGCGGGCGGGATGAGCAGTACTTC
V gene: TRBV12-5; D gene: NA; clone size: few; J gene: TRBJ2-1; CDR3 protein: CASGLSSREQFF; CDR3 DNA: TGTGCTAGTGGTTTGAGCAGTAGGGAGCAGTTCTTC
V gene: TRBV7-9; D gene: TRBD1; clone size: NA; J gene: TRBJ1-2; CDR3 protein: CASSLAIAGDRTYGYTF; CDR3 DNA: TGTGCCAGCAGCTTAGCTATCGCGGGGGACAGGACCTATGGCTACACCTTC